The 22 T cell receptor beta chains below come from one sample, sequenced in a study of graft-versus-host responses after intestinal transplantation. Here immunoSEQ multiplex PCR was the method, and the copy in TCRdb shows in-frame clones only, minus some. The sample has 10,000 to 15,000 clones, 30% seen once. With approximately 200,000 irradiated, violet-dye-labeled stimulator cells, approximately 200,000 CFSE-labeled responder cells were plated. Sequences were derived from alloreactive CD8+ T cells from a mixed lymphocyte reaction culture, sampled before intestinal transplant. Subset given: CFSE-low proliferating T cells sorted from approximately 6-day pre-transplant mixed lymphocyte reaction (GvH or HvG direction). These receptors were obtained from a human patient who received an intestinal transplant.

The V gene is TRBV6-5, the J gene TRBJ2-7; D might be TRBD2 (5 bases). This CDR3 contains 14 residues. V was trimmed by 8 bases and J by 1 base, leaving 15 bases between them. Germline V CDR1 and CDR2: MNHEY, SVGAGI. CDR3 residues: CASGWSGSSYEQYF. Here the CDR3 DNA reads TGTGCCAGCGGTTGGAGCGGTTCATCCTACGAGCAGTACTTC.

This clone appeared a few times. With a much larger clone just one base away, this may be a read error. V usage is TRBV27 and J usage is TRBJ2-7; D may be TRBD1 (5 bases). The ends were cut back, 5 bases at V and 3 bases at J, with 11 bases in the middle. Germline loops: CDR1 MNHEY, CDR2 SMNVEV (reference sequence). The CDR3 length is 13 residues. CDR3 bases: TGTGCCAGCAGTCCGGTGACAGTCTACGAGCAGTACTTC. This sequence encodes CASSPVTVYEQYF.

This clone came up a few times. This chain uses TRBV6-5 with TRBJ1-4; no firm D call. Trimming cost V 3 bases and J 8 bases, with 13 bases left between them. The germline V gene encodes CDR1 MNHEY and CDR2 SVGAGI. The CDR3 contains 14 residues. The CDR3 DNA is TGTGCCAGCAGTTATCGCAGGAAGAAGGAAAAACTGTTTTTT. Its protein is CASSYRRKKEKLFF.

This clone was counted a few times. This chain joins TRBV27 and TRBJ2-7; tentatively, D is TRBD1 (5 bases). The CDR3 consists of 15 residues. The V end was cut by 6 bases, the J end by 7 bases, with 22 bases between. Germline loops: CDR1 MNHEY, CDR2 SMNVEV (reference sequence). The CDR3 coding sequence is TGTGCCAGCAGCACAGTACAGGCTCTAGTAAGGGAGCAGTACTTC. Encoded protein: CASSTVQALVREQYF.

V and J are TRBV5-1 and TRBJ2-3; D unclear. V dropped 4 bases and J dropped 6 bases, with 9 bases sitting between them. This CDR3 has 12 amino acids. In germline, CDR1 is SGHRS, CDR2 YFSETQ. CDR3 sequence reads: CASSIPNDTQYF. The CDR3 nucleotides read TGCGCCAGCAGCATACCCAACGATACGCAGTATTTT.

The chain has TRBV7-9 and TRBJ2-7; 7 bases match TRBD1. With V trimmed by 4 bases and J by 0 bases, 6 bases remained unmatched. CDR1 and CDR2 (germline): SEHNR, FQNEAQ (reference sequence). The CDR3 runs to 15 residues. The CDR3 sequence is CASSYRQGSSYEQYF. CDR3 nucleotides: TGTGCCAGCAGCTACAGACAGGGTAGCTCCTACGAGCAGTACTTC.

J is TRBJ2-1 and V is TRBV6-5; a possible D gene is TRBD1 (6 bases). The germline gives CDR1 MNHEY, CDR2 SVGAGI. V dropped 2 bases and J dropped 4 bases, with 12 bases sitting between them. This CDR3 has 15 amino acids. This CDR3 reads CASSYGQFPYNEQFF. CDR3 DNA: TGTGCCAGCAGTTACGGACAGTTCCCTTACAATGAGCAGTTCTTC.

In this sample, this clone turned up a few times. This chain uses TRBV6-1 with TRBJ1-3; 7 positions match TRBD1. V lost 5 bases to trimming and J lost 4 bases; unmatched junction nucleotides: 8. The CDR3 is 15 residues long. Germline V gene sequence: CDR1 MNHNS, CDR2 SASEGT. The CDR3 DNA follows: TGTGCCAGCAGTCCAACAGGGGACAGCGGAAACACCATATATTTT. Translated, it gives CASSPTGDSGNTIYF.

In DNA, the CDR3 is TGTGCCAGCAGCTTAACAGGGGGGATTGACTATGGCTACACCTTC. The encoded protein is CASSLTGGIDYGYTF. This sequence joins TRBV7-3 and TRBJ1-2; perhaps TRBD1 as D (6 bases). V gave up 0 bases and J gave up 3 bases, with 11 bases separating them. This CDR3 comprises 15 residues. Germline CDR1 reads SGHTA; CDR2 reads FQGTGA.

This clone was found a few times. This rearrangement joins TRBV9 to TRBJ2-3; no firm D call. CDR1 and CDR2 from the germline V gene are SGDLS and YYNGEE. V was shortened by 0 bases and J by 4 bases, with 15 bases between the two germline ends. The CDR3 covers 16 residues. In DNA, the CDR3 is TGTGCCAGCAGCGTAGAGGTGGCGAGAGGCGCAGATACGCAGTATTTT. Translated, it gives CASSVEVARGADTQYF.

This rearrangement joins TRBV4-2 to TRBJ2-3; 7 bases map to TRBD2. This CDR3 has 15 residues. Per the germline V gene, CDR1 is LGHNA and CDR2 is YNFKEQ. V was clipped by 1 base and J by 5 bases; unmatched bases: 6. CDR3 amino acids: CASSQGAGVGDTQYF. In DNA, the CDR3 is TGTGCCAGCAGCCAAGGGGCGGGGGTCGGAGATACGCAGTATTTT.

The V and J genes are TRBV20-1 and TRBJ2-3; D perhaps matches TRBD2 (5 bases). There are 10 residues in the CDR3. Trimming removed 5 bases at V and 6 bases at J, with 6 bases between. Germline V gene sequence: CDR1 DFQATT, CDR2 SNEGSKA (reference sequence). The CDR3 sequence is CSALADTQYF. The CDR3 DNA is TGCAGTGCTCTAGCTGATACGCAGTATTTT.

The chain has TRBV5-1 and TRBJ2-7, with a tentative D call TRBD1 (6 bases). Trimming stripped 3 bases from V and 2 bases from J, with 12 bases between. Germline values: CDR1 SGHRS, CDR2 YFSETQ. The CDR3 runs 14 residues. DNA for the CDR3: TGCGCCAGCAGCTCCGGACAGTCGGCCTACGAGCAGTACTTC. As protein: CASSSGQSAYEQYF.

This clone has only a few counts. The CDR3: CASSVRDRRAGELFF. The CDR3 coding sequence is TGTGCCAGCAGCGTAAGGGACCGGAGGGCCGGGGAGCTGTTTTTT. The chain combines TRBV9 with TRBJ2-2; D is perhaps TRBD2 (6 bases). The V and J ends lost 1 base and 6 bases respectively, with 13 bases between them. Germline CDR1 and CDR2: SGDLS and YYNGEE. This CDR3 is 15 amino acids long.

The sample holds one count of this clone. The chain is built from TRBV6-1 and TRBJ1-2; D possibly corresponds to TRBD1 (5 bases). Germline CDR1 is MNHNS and CDR2 is SASEGT. The CDR3 is 13 residues long. The V and J ends lost 0 bases and 8 bases respectively, with 10 bases between them. For the CDR3, the DNA is TGTGCCAGCAGTGAAGCGTCAGGGTTCGGCTACACCTTC. Translating gives CASSEASGFGYTF.

The gene calls are TRBV30 and TRBJ2-1; D is perhaps TRBD2 (6 bases). This CDR3 has 19 amino acids. Trimming took off 0 bases at V and 8 bases at J, with 29 bases between the two ends. The V gene's germline CDR1 is GTSNPN and CDR2 SVGIG (reference sequence). The CDR3 DNA is TGTGCCTGGAGTGTCCATGACATCGGGACGGCTAGCGTTAAGTATGAGCAGTTCTTC. Translated: CAWSVHDIGTASVKYEQFF.

This clone was recorded a few times. The rearrangement links TRBV5-4 to TRBJ2-1; D uncertain. In germline, CDR1 is SGHNT, CDR2 YYREEE (reference sequence). The CDR3 runs to 16 residues. Trimming took 4 bases from V and 9 from J, leaving 23 bases between them. CDR3 DNA: TGTGCCAGCAGCATCGAGGTGGGTAGTTTTCTAGTTGAGCAGTTCTTC. Translating gives CASSIEVGSFLVEQFF.

This clone was seen a handful of times. The J gene is TRBJ2-3, the V gene TRBV11-1; D ambiguous. Per germline, CDR1 SGHAT and CDR2 FQDESV (reference sequence). V was trimmed by 1 base and J by 2 bases, leaving 13 bases between them. There are 16 residues in the CDR3. The CDR3, as DNA: TGTGCCAGCAGCTTAGGGACCCAATACGCCACAGATACGCAGTATTTT. It yields the protein CASSLGTQYATDTQYF.

The chain combines TRBV27 with TRBJ2-7; the match to TRBD1 covers 8 bases. The germline V gene encodes CDR1 MNHEY and CDR2 SMNVEV (reference sequence). The ends lost 4 bases at V and 3 bases at J; junction bases unmatched: 8. The CDR3 extends over 15 amino acids. This CDR3 reads CASSSGQGLLYEQYF. CDR3 nucleotides: TGTGCCAGCAGTTCCGGACAGGGCCTCCTCTACGAGCAGTACTTC.

The J gene is TRBJ2-7, the V gene TRBV4-3; 10 bases agree with TRBD2. V shed 3 bases, J shed 4 bases, and the junction held 6 bases outside the gene matches. CDR3 size: 15 residues. CDR1 is LGHNA, CDR2 YSLEER, per germline. The CDR3 DNA reads TGCGCCAGCAGCCACATAGCGGGGGGCCGATACGAGCAGTACTTC. Protein: CASSHIAGGRYEQYF.

CDR3 nucleotide sequence: TGTGCCAGCAGCGACCTACCCACTAATGAAAAACTGTTTTTT. Translation: CASSDLPTNEKLFF. V and J are TRBV6-5 and TRBJ1-4; unclear D gene. The V end was cut by 6 bases, the J end by 2 bases, with 10 bases between. There are 14 residues in the CDR3. Germline V CDR1 and CDR2: MNHEY, SVGAGI.

The genes are TRBV5-4 and TRBJ2-3; D perhaps matches TRBD1 (5 bases). This CDR3 region has 13 residues. The V and J ends lost 2 bases and 3 bases respectively, with 7 bases between them. Germline values: CDR1 SGHNT, CDR2 YYREEE (reference sequence). DNA of the CDR3: TGTGCCAGCAGCTTCCAGGGAACAGATACGCAGTATTTT. Amino acids: CASSFQGTDTQYF.